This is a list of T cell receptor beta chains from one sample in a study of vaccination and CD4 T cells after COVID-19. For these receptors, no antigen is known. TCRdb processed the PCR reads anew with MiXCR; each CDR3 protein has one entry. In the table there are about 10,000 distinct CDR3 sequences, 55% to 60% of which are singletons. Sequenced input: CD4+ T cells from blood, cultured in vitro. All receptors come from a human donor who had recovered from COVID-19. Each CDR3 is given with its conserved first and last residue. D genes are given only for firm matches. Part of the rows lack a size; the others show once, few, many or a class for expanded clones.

CDR3nt: TGCGCCAGCAGCCAAATTGGACTAGCGGGATCATCCGAGCAGTACTTC
CDR3aa: CASSQIGLAGSSEQYF
d_gene: TRBD2
abundance: -
v_gene: TRBV5-1
j_gene: TRBJ2-7

CDR3nt: TGCGCCAGCAGCTTCGGGACATCTGATCAGCCCCAGCATTTT
CDR3aa: CASSFGTSDQPQHF
d_gene: -
abundance: -
v_gene: TRBV5-1
j_gene: TRBJ1-5

CDR3nt: TGTGCCAGCAGCTCCGATTCCTATGGCTACACCTTC
CDR3aa: CASSSDSYGYTF
d_gene: -
abundance: -
v_gene: TRBV6-2/TRBV6-3
j_gene: TRBJ1-2

CDR3nt: TGTGCCAGTAGGGAAGATTTCACCGGGGAGCTGTTTTTT
CDR3aa: CASREDFTGELFF
d_gene: -
abundance: -
v_gene: TRBV19
j_gene: TRBJ2-2

CDR3nt: TGTGCCACCTGCCCAGCCAACACCGGGGAGCTGTTTTTT
CDR3aa: CATCPANTGELFF
d_gene: -
abundance: -
v_gene: TRBV11-3
j_gene: TRBJ2-2

CDR3nt: TGTGCCAGCAGCAAAAGAACGGCAGAAGTCTCCTACAATGAGCAGTTCTTC
CDR3aa: CASSKRTAEVSYNEQFF
d_gene: -
abundance: -
v_gene: TRBV21-1
j_gene: TRBJ2-1

CDR3nt: TGTGCCAGTAGTACCGGACTAGCCGGAGAGACCCAGTACTTC
CDR3aa: CASSTGLAGETQYF
d_gene: TRBD2
abundance: -
v_gene: TRBV19
j_gene: TRBJ2-5

CDR3nt: TGTGCCAGCACCGATGGACTAGCGGGGGGCACAGATACGCAGTATTTT
CDR3aa: CASTDGLAGGTDTQYF
d_gene: TRBD2
abundance: -
v_gene: TRBV6-2/TRBV6-3
j_gene: TRBJ2-3

CDR3nt: TGTGCCAGTACCCCGTGGTTGGGGCGGGATCTTCAAAATTCACCCCTCCACTTT
CDR3aa: CASTPWLGRDLQNSPLHF
d_gene: -
abundance: few
v_gene: TRBV19
j_gene: TRBJ1-6

CDR3nt: TGCGCCAGCAGCCCGGACAGGCGGGGAGATACGCAGTATTTT
CDR3aa: CASSPDRRGDTQYF
d_gene: -
abundance: -
v_gene: TRBV5-1
j_gene: TRBJ2-3

CDR3nt: TGTGCCAGCAGTCTTACGGGGCTCCCGAGCAATCAGCCCCAGCATTTT
CDR3aa: CASSLTGLPSNQPQHF
d_gene: -
abundance: few
v_gene: TRBV12-3/TRBV12-4
j_gene: TRBJ1-5

CDR3nt: TGTGCCAGCAGTTTATCAGCGGGGACGGATACGCAGTATTTT
CDR3aa: CASSLSAGTDTQYF
d_gene: TRBD2
abundance: -
v_gene: TRBV27
j_gene: TRBJ2-3

CDR3nt: TGTGCCAGCAGCTATACGAGTAGGGCGCCGGATACGCAGTATTTT
CDR3aa: CASSYTSRAPDTQYF
d_gene: -
abundance: -
v_gene: TRBV7-6
j_gene: TRBJ2-3

CDR3nt: TGTGCCAGCAGCTTCCCACTAGCGGGGCTAGAGACCCAGTACTTC
CDR3aa: CASSFPLAGLETQYF
d_gene: TRBD2
abundance: -
v_gene: TRBV11-2
j_gene: TRBJ2-5

CDR3nt: TGCAGCGTTGAATCCCGCAGGGGGAACTATGGCTACACCTTC
CDR3aa: CSVESRRGNYGYTF
d_gene: TRBD1
abundance: -
v_gene: TRBV29-1
j_gene: TRBJ1-2

CDR3nt: TGTGCCAGCAGCCAAGTCGGGATAGCGGGGGTAGACCCGTTCTTC
CDR3aa: CASSQVGIAGVDPFF
d_gene: TRBD2
abundance: -
v_gene: TRBV4-2
j_gene: TRBJ2-1

CDR3nt: TGCAGTGCTAGAAGGCCTTACAATGAGCAGTTCTTC
CDR3aa: CSARRPYNEQFF
d_gene: -
abundance: -
v_gene: TRBV20-1
j_gene: TRBJ2-1

CDR3nt: TGTGCCAGCAAGAACAGGGGGTACGTTGGCTACACCTTC
CDR3aa: CASKNRGYVGYTF
d_gene: TRBD1
abundance: -
v_gene: TRBV12-3/TRBV12-4
j_gene: TRBJ1-2

CDR3nt: TGTGCCAGCAGTGACTCTCTACCGCCAGATAGCAATCAGCCCCAGCATTTT
CDR3aa: CASSDSLPPDSNQPQHF
d_gene: -
abundance: -
v_gene: TRBV6-4
j_gene: TRBJ1-5

CDR3nt: TGTGCCAGCAGCAAAGCGCTAGGCAGGGATGGGTTCGGGGAGCAGTACTTC
CDR3aa: CASSKALGRDGFGEQYF
d_gene: -
abundance: once
v_gene: TRBV21-1
j_gene: TRBJ2-7

CDR3nt: TGTGCCACCCGGGGGCTGGCAGATACGCAGTATTTT
CDR3aa: CATRGLADTQYF
d_gene: -
abundance: large
v_gene: TRBV24-1
j_gene: TRBJ2-3

CDR3nt: TGTGCCAGCAGCTTTTCTGAAGGGTTTTTCAGGAACACCGGGGAGCTGTTTTTT
CDR3aa: CASSFSEGFFRNTGELFF
d_gene: -
abundance: -
v_gene: TRBV11-2
j_gene: TRBJ2-2

CDR3nt: TGTGCCAGCAGCTTAGAAGTTCAGGGAAGGGCCGGGAGGACAGATACGCAGTATTTT
CDR3aa: CASSLEVQGRAGRTDTQYF
d_gene: TRBD2
abundance: -
v_gene: TRBV7-9
j_gene: TRBJ2-3

CDR3nt: TGCAGCGTTGATCTGTGGGGCGACGGCTACACCTTC
CDR3aa: CSVDLWGDGYTF
d_gene: -
abundance: -
v_gene: TRBV29-1
j_gene: TRBJ1-2

CDR3nt: TGCAGTGCTAGAGATGGTACAGAGCACCACGAGCAGTACTTC
CDR3aa: CSARDGTEHHEQYF
d_gene: -
abundance: -
v_gene: TRBV20-1
j_gene: TRBJ2-7

CDR3nt: TGTGCCACCAGTGACCCGACAGGGGCCACAGATACGCAGTATTTT
CDR3aa: CATSDPTGATDTQYF
d_gene: TRBD1
abundance: -
v_gene: TRBV24-1
j_gene: TRBJ2-3

CDR3nt: TGTGCCTGGAGTAACGAGAAAGGGGGCATCACTGAAGCTTTCTTT
CDR3aa: CAWSNEKGGITEAFF
d_gene: TRBD1
abundance: -
v_gene: TRBV30
j_gene: TRBJ1-1

CDR3nt: TGTGCCAGCATCGCCCGGACAGGGACTGGCTACACCTTC
CDR3aa: CASIARTGTGYTF
d_gene: TRBD1
abundance: -
v_gene: TRBV6-1
j_gene: TRBJ1-2

CDR3nt: TGCAGTGCGTCGGACCTTCGGAATCAGCCCCAGCATTTT
CDR3aa: CSASDLRNQPQHF
d_gene: -
abundance: -
v_gene: TRBV20-1
j_gene: TRBJ1-5

CDR3nt: TGTGCCAGCATAAACAGGGAATACACTGAAGCTTTCTTT
CDR3aa: CASINREYTEAFF
d_gene: -
abundance: -
v_gene: TRBV25-1
j_gene: TRBJ1-1